Below, 5 T cell receptor beta chains from the same sample are listed, as sequenced in a study of control samples from healthy donors and cancer patients. Sequenced by immunoSEQ multiplex PCR; TCRdb stores in-frame clones only, minus some. This table holds roughly 150,000 clones, around nine tenths found once. The sample taken for sequencing was blood. The origin of the receptors is a young man in good health.

The V gene is TRBV2, the J gene TRBJ2-4, with 7 bases aligning to TRBD1. With V trimmed by 6 bases and J by 8 bases, 13 bases remained unmatched. Looked up from germline, CDR1 is SNHLY and CDR2 is FYNNEI. This CDR3 comprises 15 residues. The CDR3 sequence is CASRDETRQGDIQYF. The CDR3 DNA reads TGTGCCAGCAGAGACGAAACCAGACAGGGAGACATTCAGTACTTC.

The CDR3: CASTRGGRETQYF. The CDR3 DNA is TGTGCCAGCACTCGGGGGGGCCGAGAGACCCAGTACTTC. J is TRBJ2-5 and V is TRBV28; the match to TRBD2 covers 8 bases. V lost 7 bases, J lost 4 bases, and 5 bases stayed unmatched. This CDR3 is 13 amino acids long. Per germline, CDR1 MDHEN and CDR2 SYDVKM.

This rearrangement joins TRBV10-3 to TRBJ1-2; D is undetermined. The germline V gene has CDR1 ENHRY and CDR2 SYGVKD. The CDR3 is 16 amino acids. V was shortened by 2 bases and J by 6 bases, with 19 bases between the two germline ends. CDR3 nucleotide sequence: TGTGCCATCAGTGAGAATTCACGGGTTGCGATTGATGGCTACACCTTC. Translated, it gives CAISENSRVAIDGYTF.

This clone occurred a few times. V usage is TRBV7-2 and J usage is TRBJ2-1; D remains ambiguous. The CDR3 length is 14 residues. V lost 1 base and J lost 8, with 12 bases in between. From germline, CDR1 is SGHTA and CDR2 FQGNSA. CDR3 region: CASSLVSGYDEQFF. For the CDR3, the DNA is TGTGCCAGCAGCTTAGTTTCCGGATACGATGAGCAGTTCTTC.

The genes are TRBV2 and TRBJ1-5; D may be TRBD1 (5 bases). V was shortened by 3 bases and J by 7 bases, with 10 bases between the two germline ends. Germline CDR1 reads SNHLY; CDR2 reads FYNNEI. The CDR3 has 13 amino acids. The CDR3 region is CASSDGRGQPQHF. The CDR3 nucleotides read TGTGCCAGCAGTGATGGTCGGGGCCAGCCCCAGCATTTT.